One and the same sample provided the 29 T cell receptor beta chains below, sequenced in a study of cytomegalovirus exposure and HLA in healthy donors. The PCR used 60 Vbeta and 13 Jbeta primers. TCRdb's copy holds only in-frame clones and misses some; the assay was immunoSEQ multiplex PCR. The data show roughly 160,000 clones, with approximately 71% seen just once and roughly 1.6% held by the top ten. The sample consisted of PBMCs. Source of these receptors: a girl aged 10 to 17 in good health and CMV-seronegative.

The rearrangement uses TRBV7-2 and TRBJ1-2; no clear D. This CDR3 spans 12 amino acids. Trimming left V 5 bases short and J 6 bases short, with 10 bases between. Germline loops: CDR1 SGHTA, CDR2 FQGNSA. The CDR3 DNA follows: TGTGCCAGCAGCCTGAGTCCACATGGCTACACCTTC. Translated, it gives CASSLSPHGYTF.

The rearrangement joins TRBV29-1 to TRBJ1-2; 9 nucleotides align to TRBD1. Germline V gene sequence: CDR1 SQVTM, CDR2 ANQGSEA. V shed 6 bases and J 1 base; nucleotides not matched to a gene: 6. The CDR3 length is 14 residues. The CDR3 loop is CSVLTGGGNYGYTF. Here the CDR3 DNA reads TGCAGCGTCTTGACAGGGGGGGGTAACTATGGCTACACCTTC.

This chain joins TRBV30 and TRBJ1-5; 7 bases map to TRBD1. CDR1 is GTSNPN, CDR2 SVGIG, per germline (reference sequence). The CDR3 runs to 13 residues. V shed 2 bases and J 4 bases; nucleotides not matched to a gene: 2. As DNA, the CDR3 is TGTGCCTGGAGTCCAGGGGGTAATCAGCCCCAGCATTTT. Translation: CAWSPGGNQPQHF.

The chain combines TRBV19 with TRBJ1-5; a possible D gene is TRBD1 (6 bases). V lost 7 bases and J lost 2, with 24 bases in between. This CDR3 comprises 18 residues. Germline V gene lookup returns CDR1 LNHDA and CDR2 SQIVND (reference sequence). CDR3: CASTLGIIRGPGNQPQHF. CDR3 bases: TGTGCCAGTACCCTTGGGATTATCAGGGGTCCGGGCAATCAGCCCCAGCATTTT. The variable domain in full, with the rest retrieved from reference TRBV19 and TRBJ1-5, is DGGITQSPKYLFRKEGQNVTLSCEQNLNHDAMYWYRQDPGQGLRLIYYSQIVNDFQKGDIAEGYSVSREKKESFPLTVTSAQKNPTAFYLCASTLGIIRGPGNQPQHFGDGTRLSIL.

The J gene is TRBJ1-5, the V gene TRBV2; 9 bases line up with TRBD1. Trimming took 9 bases from V and 9 from J; bases not matched to a gene: 15. Germline V CDR1 and CDR2: SNHLY, FYNNEI. The CDR3 has 15 amino acids. CDR3 sequence: CASIRDRESRRPQHF. The CDR3 DNA sequence: TGTGCCAGTATACGGGACAGGGAGTCCCGTCGGCCCCAGCATTTT. The variable domain in full, with the rest retrieved from reference TRBV2 and TRBJ1-5, is EPEVTQTPSHQVTQMGQEVILRCVPISNHLYFYWYRQILGQKVEFLVSFYNNEISEKSEIFDDQFSVERPDGSNFTLKIRSTKLEDSAMYFCASIRDRESRRPQHFGDGTRLSIL.

This rearrangement joins TRBV27 to TRBJ1-1, with 7 bases aligning to TRBD1. Germline CDR1 is MNHEY and CDR2 is SMNVEV (reference sequence). Losses at the gene ends were 6 bases for V and 1 base for J; bases not matched to a gene: 2. The CDR3 runs 13 residues. The CDR3 here is CASRTGKNTEAFF. CDR3 DNA sequence: TGTGCCAGCAGGACAGGGAAGAACACTGAAGCTTTCTTT.

The chain combines TRBV6-6 with TRBJ1-5; the match to TRBD1 covers 10 bases. Germline V gives CDR1 MNHNY, CDR2 SVGAGI (reference sequence). The CDR3 spans 16 residues. J gave up 4 bases and V 4 bases, and 7 bases lay outside the gene matches. The CDR3 spells CASSSGTGVVNQPQHF. The CDR3 DNA is TGTGCCAGCAGTTCCGGGACAGGGGTTGTGAATCAGCCCCAGCATTTT.

V gene TRBV4-2 combines with J gene TRBJ1-6; 9 positions agree with TRBD1. Germline-derived CDR1 and CDR2 are LGHNA and YNFKEQ. The CDR3 length is 16 residues. Losses at the gene ends were 5 bases for V and 8 bases for J; bases not matched to a gene: 10. CDR3 in DNA: TGTGCCAGCAGCGAAAACCCGGGACAGGGTTATTCACCCCTCCACTTT. It specifies CASSENPGQGYSPLHF.

This clone showed up just once. V usage is TRBV5-1 and J usage is TRBJ2-2; TRBD1 matches 7 bases. The germline gives CDR1 SGHRS, CDR2 YFSETQ. V lost 5 bases and J lost 0; bases outside the gene matches: 4. The CDR3 length is 15 residues. This CDR3 is CASRTGTANTGELFF. The DNA of the CDR3 is TGCGCCAGCAGGACCGGGACAGCGAACACCGGGGAGCTGTTTTTT.

V gene TRBV19 combines with J gene TRBJ1-6; D might be TRBD1 (5 bases). CDR1 is LNHDA and CDR2 is SQIVND in the germline V gene (reference sequence). With 5 bases removed from V and 0 bases from J, the gap between germline ends came to 11 bases. The CDR3 covers 16 residues. Here the CDR3 reads CASSVTESSYNSPLHF. The CDR3 DNA is TGTGCCAGTAGTGTGACAGAGAGCTCCTATAATTCACCCCTCCACTTT.

The J gene is TRBJ1-2, the V gene TRBV29-1; D may be TRBD1 (6 bases). The V end lost 5 bases, the J end lost 8 bases, and 18 bases lay between the germline ends. CDR1 is SQVTM and CDR2 is ANQGSEA in the germline V gene. The CDR3 covers 13 residues. The CDR3 DNA sequence: TGCAGCGTTAAAACAGGGTTCAATTTGGGCTACACCTTC. Its protein is CSVKTGFNLGYTF.

This clone was seen more than once but under ten times. The gene calls are TRBV27 and TRBJ1-1; D uncertain. Germline V lookup: CDR1 MNHEY, CDR2 SMNVEV (reference sequence). This CDR3 region has 12 residues. Deletions cut 5 bases from V and 9 bases from J, with 13 bases between. The DNA for the CDR3 is TGTGCCAGCAGTACCACCGGGAGTAAAGCTTTCTTT. This encodes CASSTTGSKAFF.

This clone occurred a few times. This chain joins TRBV19 and TRBJ2-6, with D possibly being TRBD1 (5 bases). CDR3 length equals 14 residues. Per the germline V gene, CDR1 is LNHDA and CDR2 is SQIVND (reference sequence). V was clipped by 7 bases and J by 2 bases, with 9 bases between them. CDR3 in amino acids: CASTRRAGANVLTF. DNA of the CDR3: TGTGCCAGTACCCGCAGGGCTGGGGCCAACGTCCTGACTTTC.

The J gene is TRBJ1-4, the V gene TRBV30; 7 bases fit TRBD1. V was clipped by 2 bases and J by 8 bases; unmatched bases: 2. In germline, CDR1 is GTSNPN, CDR2 SVGIG (reference sequence). This CDR3 spans 12 amino acids. For the CDR3, the DNA is TGTGCCTGGAGTACAGGGGAGGAAAAACTGTTTTTT. Amino acid sequence: CAWSTGEEKLFF.

This clone appeared a single time. This chain connects TRBV15 to TRBJ2-5; the match to TRBD1 covers 7 bases. After removal of 3 bases from V and 5 bases from J, the junction contained 9 bases not matched to a gene. This CDR3 has 15 residues. The germline V gene has CDR1 LNHNV and CDR2 YYDKDF (reference sequence). The CDR3 loop is CATSRLGTERETQYF. Written as DNA, the CDR3 is TGTGCCACCAGCAGGCTGGGGACAGAAAGGGAGACCCAGTACTTC.

This chain joins TRBV10-1 and TRBJ1-1, with 7 bases fitting TRBD1. V was clipped by 6 bases and J by 5 bases; unmatched bases: 6. In germline, CDR1 is WNHNN, CDR2 SYGVQD (reference sequence). CDR3 length: 13 amino acids. DNA for the CDR3: TGCGCCAGCAGCACAGGGGTTGGGACTGAAGCTTTCTTT. Translated: CASSTGVGTEAFF.

The V call is TRBV7-8, the J call TRBJ1-6; TRBD1 matches 7 bases. J lost 2 bases, V lost 4 bases, and 5 bases had no gene match. Germline loops: CDR1 SGHVS, CDR2 FQNEAQ. The CDR3 contains 16 residues. CDR3 loop: CASSSQGGTYNSPLHF. The CDR3 DNA reads as TGTGCCAGCAGCTCCCAGGGGGGCACCTATAATTCACCCCTCCACTTT.

The CDR3 region is CASSESWGQQNTDTQYF. DNA of the CDR3: TGTGCCAGCAGTGAAAGTTGGGGACAACAAAACACAGATACGCAGTATTTT. V gene TRBV2 combines with J gene TRBJ2-3, with a tentative D call TRBD1 (6 bases). Germline assignment: CDR1 SNHLY and CDR2 FYNNEI. Trimming took 2 bases from V and 2 from J, leaving 17 bases between them. The CDR3 is 17 amino acids.

The CDR3, as DNA: TGCGCCAGCAGCCCGGGGACTAGCAATGGCGATACGCAGTATTTT. It is translated as CASSPGTSNGDTQYF. This rearrangement joins TRBV5-1 to TRBJ2-3; TRBD2 matches at 9 bases. V lost 4 bases to trimming and J lost 6 bases; unmatched junction nucleotides: 9. This CDR3 has 15 residues. CDR1 SGHRS and CDR2 YFSETQ come from the germline V gene.

This clone has a handful of counts. V usage is TRBV6-6 and J usage is TRBJ1-2; TRBD1 matches 8 bases. J lost 8 bases, V lost 4 bases, and 6 bases had no gene match. Germline assignment: CDR1 MNHNY and CDR2 SVGAGI (reference sequence). CDR3 size: 13 residues. The CDR3 DNA is TGTGCCAGCAGTTGGGACAGGTCGGGAGGCTACACCTTC. Translation gives CASSWDRSGGYTF.

The chain recombines TRBV19 with TRBJ2-1; D might be TRBD1 (6 bases). This CDR3 is built from 15 residues. Germline V gene data show CDR1 as LNHDA and CDR2 as SQIVND (reference sequence). Trimming took 6 bases from V and 0 from J, leaving 12 bases between them. CDR3 protein: CASSRDRSSYNEQFF. CDR3 coding DNA: TGTGCCAGTAGCCGCGACAGGAGCTCCTACAATGAGCAGTTCTTC. The full variable domain, in which reference TRBV19 and TRBJ2-1 provide the parts outside the CDR3, is DGGITQSPKYLFRKEGQNVTLSCEQNLNHDAMYWYRQDPGQGLRLIYYSQIVNDFQKGDIAEGYSVSREKKESFPLTVTSAQKNPTAFYLCASSRDRSSYNEQFFGPGTRLTVL.

This rearrangement joins TRBV2 to TRBJ2-7; the D gene is possibly TRBD2 (6 bases). The CDR3 runs to 13 residues. Trimming pared 11 bases from V and 2 bases from J, leaving 16 bases between. Germline lookup yields CDR1 SNHLY and CDR2 FYNNEI. This CDR3 is CAALGGTPYEQYF. The DNA for the CDR3 is TGTGCCGCCCTTGGGGGGACTCCCTACGAGCAGTACTTC.

This sequence joins TRBV10-3 and TRBJ2-7; TRBD2 matches 8 bases. Germline CDR1 is ENHRY and CDR2 is SYGVKD. J lost 5 bases, V lost 6 bases, and 6 bases had no gene match. CDR3 length: 13 residues. The CDR3 reads CAISSGGEDEQYF. The CDR3, as DNA: TGTGCCATCAGCTCGGGGGGGGAAGACGAGCAGTACTTC.

The J gene is TRBJ1-2, the V gene TRBV6-1, with 8 bases lining up with TRBD1. This CDR3 is 16 amino acids long. CDR1 is MNHNS, CDR2 SASEGT, per germline. Losses at the gene ends were 4 bases for V and 0 bases for J; bases not matched to a gene: 7. The CDR3 here is CASSGRGTGANYGYTF. The CDR3 nucleotides are TGTGCCAGCAGTGGAAGGGGGACAGGAGCTAACTATGGCTACACCTTC.

This chain connects TRBV5-1 to TRBJ2-7; 8 bases are shared with TRBD1. The CDR3 is 13 amino acids. J was trimmed by 4 bases and V by 3 bases; bases with no gene match: 3. Looked up from germline, CDR1 is SGHRS and CDR2 is YFSETQ. In nucleotides, the CDR3 is TGCGCCAGCAGCTGGACAGGGTTATACGAGCAGTACTTC. Translating gives CASSWTGLYEQYF.

The V gene is TRBV15, the J gene TRBJ1-5; no firm D call. The CDR3 extends over 12 amino acids. The V gene lost 0 bases and the J gene lost 6 bases, with 3 bases spanning the gap. CDR1 is LNHNV, CDR2 YYDKDF, per germline (reference sequence). CDR3 bases: TGTGCCACCAGCAGAGACCTTCAGCCCCAGCATTTT. Its protein product is CATSRDLQPQHF.

This clone came up once. The chain employs TRBV5-1 and TRBJ2-3; 8 nucleotides align to TRBD2. This CDR3 region has 15 residues. Germline V gives CDR1 SGHRS, CDR2 YFSETQ. V lost 3 bases, J lost 1 base, and 4 bases stayed unmatched. DNA of the CDR3: TGCGCCAGCAGCTCGGGGCGGGGGGGCACAGATACGCAGTATTTT. The encoded protein is CASSSGRGGTDTQYF.

The chain links TRBV19 to TRBJ1-5; TRBD1 matches at 9 bases. There are 16 residues in the CDR3. Per the germline V gene, CDR1 is LNHDA and CDR2 is SQIVND (reference sequence). Trimming cost V 6 bases and J 6 bases; bases outside gene matches: 12. CDR3 DNA: TGTGCCAGTAGGGGACCTGGACAGGGGTTAGGTCAGCCCCAGCATTTT. It yields the protein CASRGPGQGLGQPQHF. Full variable domain (remainder filled in from reference TRBV19 and TRBJ1-5): DGGITQSPKYLFRKEGQNVTLSCEQNLNHDAMYWYRQDPGQGLRLIYYSQIVNDFQKGDIAEGYSVSREKKESFPLTVTSAQKNPTAFYLCASRGPGQGLGQPQHFGDGTRLSIL.

This rearrangement joins TRBV2 to TRBJ2-2; 7 positions agree with TRBD1. The length of the CDR3 is 16 residues. Trimming at V came to 2 bases and at J to 5 bases, leaving 8 bases not matched to a gene. Germline V gene lookup returns CDR1 SNHLY and CDR2 FYNNEI. DNA for the CDR3: TGTGCCAGCAGTGAATCGAGACAGGGTGAGACCGGGGAGCTGTTTTTT. This sequence encodes CASSESRQGETGELFF.